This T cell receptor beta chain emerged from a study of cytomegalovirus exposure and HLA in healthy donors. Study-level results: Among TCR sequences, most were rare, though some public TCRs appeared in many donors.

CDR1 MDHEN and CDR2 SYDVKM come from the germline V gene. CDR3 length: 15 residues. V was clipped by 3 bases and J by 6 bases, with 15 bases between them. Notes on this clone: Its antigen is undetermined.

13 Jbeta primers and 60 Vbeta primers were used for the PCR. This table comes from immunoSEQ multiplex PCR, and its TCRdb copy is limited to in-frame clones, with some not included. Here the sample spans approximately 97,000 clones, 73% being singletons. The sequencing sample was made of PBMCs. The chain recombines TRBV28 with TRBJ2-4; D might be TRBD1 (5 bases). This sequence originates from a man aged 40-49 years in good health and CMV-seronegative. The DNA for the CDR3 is TGTGCCAGCAGTTTTATACCAGGGTGGGGAAACATTCAGTACTTC. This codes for CASSFIPGWGNIQYF. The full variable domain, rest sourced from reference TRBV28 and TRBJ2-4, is DVKVTQSSRYLVKRTGEKVFLECVQDMDHENMFWYRQDPGLGLRLIYFSYDVKMKEKGDIPEGYSVSREKKERFSLILESASTNQTSMYLCASSFIPGWGNIQYFGAGTRLSVL.